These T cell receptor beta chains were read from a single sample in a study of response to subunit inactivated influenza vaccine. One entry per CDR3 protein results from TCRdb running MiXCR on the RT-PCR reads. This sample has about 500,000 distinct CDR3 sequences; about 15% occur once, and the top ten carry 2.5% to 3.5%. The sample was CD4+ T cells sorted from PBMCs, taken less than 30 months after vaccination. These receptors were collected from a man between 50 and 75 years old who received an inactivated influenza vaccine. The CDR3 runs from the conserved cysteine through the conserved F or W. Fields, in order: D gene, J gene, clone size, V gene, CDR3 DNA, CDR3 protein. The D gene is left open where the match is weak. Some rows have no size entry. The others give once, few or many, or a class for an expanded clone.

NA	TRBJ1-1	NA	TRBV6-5	TGTGCCAGCAGCTATGGACAGTGGGAAATGAACACTGAAGCTTTCTTT	CASSYGQWEMNTEAFF
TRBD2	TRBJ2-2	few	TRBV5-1	TGCGCCAGCAGCCCAGACCTAGCGGGTAACACCGGGGAGCTGTTTTTT	CASSPDLAGNTGELFF
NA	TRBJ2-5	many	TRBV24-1	TGTGCCACCAGTGACTTTCCTTCGGAGACCCAGTACTTC	CATSDFPSETQYF
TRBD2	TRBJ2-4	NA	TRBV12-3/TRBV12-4	TGTGCCAGCAGTTTGGCTAGCGGGATGATCGGCAAAAACATTCAGTACTTC	CASSLASGMIGKNIQYF
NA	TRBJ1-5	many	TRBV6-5	TGTGCCAGCAGTTATGACAGCAATCAGCCCCAGCATTTT	CASSYDSNQPQHF
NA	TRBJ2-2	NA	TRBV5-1	TGCGCCAGCAGCCCGCCCTCAGGCTCCGGGGAGCTGTTTTTT	CASSPPSGSGELFF
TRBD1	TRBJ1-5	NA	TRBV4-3	TGCGCCAGCAGCCAAGATCTCATGACAGGGGCGGCTCAGCCCCAGCATTTT	CASSQDLMTGAAQPQHF
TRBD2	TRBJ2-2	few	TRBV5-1	TGCGCCAGCAGCCACGGACTAGCGGGGGGAAACACCGGGGAGCTGTTTTTT	CASSHGLAGGNTGELFF
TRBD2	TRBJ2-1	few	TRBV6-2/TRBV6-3	TGTGCCAGCAGGGACGGGGGGTTTGACAATGAGCAGTTCTTC	CASRDGGFDNEQFF
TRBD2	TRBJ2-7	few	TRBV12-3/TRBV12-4	TGTGCCAGCAGTCCCTTTGGACTAGTGAGCGAGCAGTACTTC	CASSPFGLVSEQYF
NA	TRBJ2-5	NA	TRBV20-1	TGCAGTGCTAGAGATATGAGCACAATCAAAGAGACCCAGTACTTC	CSARDMSTIKETQYF
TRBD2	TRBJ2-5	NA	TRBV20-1	TGCAGTGCTAGAACCCTTCGTATTAGCGGGAGGGCCCCCGTAATCCCACAGACCCAGTACTTC	CSARTLRISGRAPVIPQTQYF
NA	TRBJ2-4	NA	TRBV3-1	TGTGCCAGCAGCCAGGAGGGGCTCATTGGGGCTGCCAAAAACATTCAGTACTTC	CASSQEGLIGAAKNIQYF
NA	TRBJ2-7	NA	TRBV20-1	TGCAGTGCTACCGGGCCCTACGAGCAGTACTTC	CSATGPYEQYF
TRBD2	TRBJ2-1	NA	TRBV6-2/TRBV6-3	TGTGCCAGCAGTTACTCTAGGGTACGGGGGGTAGGTGAGCAGTTCTTC	CASSYSRVRGVGEQFF
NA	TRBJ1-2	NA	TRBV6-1	TGTGCCAGCACGGCAGAGGGGGTCGGAGGCTACACCTTC	CASTAEGVGGYTF
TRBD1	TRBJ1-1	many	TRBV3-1	TGTGCCAGCAGCCCGACAGGGGACACTGAAGCTTTCTTT	CASSPTGDTEAFF
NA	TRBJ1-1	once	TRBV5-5	TGTGCCAGCAGCTTTGGGCTCCCCACTGAAGCTTTCTTT	CASSFGLPTEAFF
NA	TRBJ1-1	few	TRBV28	TGTGCCAGCAGAACCTCCTTGAACACTGAAGCTTTCTTT	CASRTSLNTEAFF
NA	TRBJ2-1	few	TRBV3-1	TGTGCCAGCAGCCCCCTGAGGGAGAGAGCTGAGCAGTTCTTC	CASSPLRERAEQFF
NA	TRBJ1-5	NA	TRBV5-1	TGCGCCAGCAGCTTGGATCCTTTGGCCAATCAGCCCCAGCATTTT	CASSLDPLANQPQHF
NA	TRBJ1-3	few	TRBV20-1	TGCAGTGCAGACACTGGAAACACCATATATTTT	CSADTGNTIYF
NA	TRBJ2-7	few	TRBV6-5	TGTGCCAGCAGTTACTCTCCGGACCCCTACGAGCAGTACTTC	CASSYSPDPYEQYF
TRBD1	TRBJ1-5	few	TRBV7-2	TGTGCCAGCAGCTGGGGACAGGGGAACGGGCAGCCCCAGCATTTT	CASSWGQGNGQPQHF